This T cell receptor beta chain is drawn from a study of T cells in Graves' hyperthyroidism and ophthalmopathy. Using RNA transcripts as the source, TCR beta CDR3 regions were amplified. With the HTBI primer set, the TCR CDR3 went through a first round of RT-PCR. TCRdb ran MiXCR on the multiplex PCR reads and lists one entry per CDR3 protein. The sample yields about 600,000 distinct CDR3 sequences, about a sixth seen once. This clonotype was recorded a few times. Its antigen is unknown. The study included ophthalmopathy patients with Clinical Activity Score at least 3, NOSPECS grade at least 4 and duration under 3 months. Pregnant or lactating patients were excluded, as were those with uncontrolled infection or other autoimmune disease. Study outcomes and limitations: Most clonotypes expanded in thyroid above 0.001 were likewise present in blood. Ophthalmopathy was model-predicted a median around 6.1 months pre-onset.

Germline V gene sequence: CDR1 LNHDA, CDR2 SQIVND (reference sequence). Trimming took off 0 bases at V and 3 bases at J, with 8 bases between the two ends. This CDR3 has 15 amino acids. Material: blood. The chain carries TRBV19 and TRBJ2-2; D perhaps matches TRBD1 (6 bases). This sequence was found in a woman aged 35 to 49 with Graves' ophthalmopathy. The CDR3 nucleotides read TGTGCCAGTAGTATAGAACAGGGTTACACCGGGGAGCTGTTTTTT. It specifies CASSIEQGYTGELFF.